Given below is one TCR beta chain in context. V was pared by 3 bases and J by 4 bases, with 8 bases of the junction left unmatched. There are 16 residues in the CDR3. Per germline, CDR1 SGHRS and CDR2 YFSETQ. This entry is derived from a study of blood T cell repertoires in COVID-19. Study information: Samples representing acute and convalescent COVID-19 were sourced from the United States, Italy and Spain.

Sequencing was performed with immunoSEQ multiplex PCR; in TCRdb, only in-frame clones are kept and a portion is missing. This sample yields about 81,000 clones, of which 82% are seen a single time; roughly 7.4% belongs to the top ten. The clonotype was recovered from a human donor in a cohort sampled during active COVID-19. The chain carries TRBV5-1 and TRBJ2-1; 9 positions match TRBD2. The source material was peripheral blood. CDR3 sequence: CASSSAGGRYYNEQFF. CDR3 nucleotide sequence: TGCGCCAGCAGCTCGGCGGGGGGGCGATATTACAATGAGCAGTTCTTC. Full variable domain (missing parts from reference TRBV5-1 and TRBJ2-1): KAGVTQTPRYLIKTRGQQVTLSCSPISGHRSVSWYQQTPGQGLQFLFEYFSETQRNKGNFPGRFSGRQFSNSRSEMNVSTLELGDSALYLCASSSAGGRYYNEQFFGPGTRLTVL.